Listed here is a single T cell receptor (beta chain). Primers: 60 Vbeta forward and 13 Jbeta reverse. Some clones are missing from TCRdb's copy, which holds only in-frame ones; the method was immunoSEQ multiplex PCR. The repertoire includes roughly 120,000 clones, roughly 82% of them detected once, and around 13% sits in the top ten. This record belongs to a study of cytomegalovirus exposure and HLA in healthy donors. The sample taken for sequencing was PBMCs. The source is a woman aged 40 to 55 in good health and CMV-seropositive.

The CDR3 DNA reads TGTGCCAGCTCACCAGGGCTGATCGAGCAGTACTTC. It specifies CASSPGLIEQYF. This chain connects TRBV18 to TRBJ2-7; D not resolved. Trimming cost V 2 bases and J 6 bases, with 8 bases left between them. The germline V gene encodes CDR1 KGHSH and CDR2 LQKENI. The CDR3 is 12 amino acids.